This T cell receptor beta chain was sequenced for a study of early T cells in non-severe SARS-CoV-2 infection. TCRdb independently ran MiXCR on the 5' RACE reads; one entry per CDR3 protein. There are 25,000 to 35,000 distinct CDR3 sequences in the sample; about 4.5% occur only once, and 5.5% to 6% lies in the top ten. Trimming left V 5 bases short and J 4 bases short, with 12 bases between. The CDR3 length is 12 residues. Germline V gene sequence: CDR1 DFQATT, CDR2 SNEGSKA (reference sequence). This clonotype was seen a handful of times. The sequence derives from an adult who was a healthcare worker with PCR-confirmed SARS-CoV-2 infection or an uninfected control (not recorded which). The chain employs TRBV20-1 and TRBJ2-7, with D possibly TRBD1 on 5 matching bases. The sample consisted of whole blood, taken at baseline. CDR3 DNA sequence: TGCAGTGCTTCTGCAGGGCAGTACGAGCAGTACTTC. Amino acids: CSASAGQYEQYF.